This T cell receptor (beta chain) was recovered during a study of technical replicates of blood from a handful of donors. The repertoire was sequenced with immunoSEQ multiplex PCR; TCRdb's copy has only in-frame clones and lacks some. Of tens of thousands of clones in the sample, 85% to 95% are singletons; the top ten hold about 0.27%. Trimming pared 1 base from V and 0 bases from J, leaving 14 bases between. CDR3 length equals 17 residues. Germline-derived CDR1 and CDR2 are SGHNT and YYREEE (reference sequence). This clonotype was obtained from a human donor in good health. Source material: T cells isolated from PBMCs. The V call is TRBV5-4, the J call TRBJ1-3; a weak D match, TRBD1 (6 bases). The DNA of the CDR3 is TGTGCCAGCAGCTTGAGTCCCGGACAGCCCTCTGGAAACACCATATATTTT. It translates to CASSLSPGQPSGNTIYF.